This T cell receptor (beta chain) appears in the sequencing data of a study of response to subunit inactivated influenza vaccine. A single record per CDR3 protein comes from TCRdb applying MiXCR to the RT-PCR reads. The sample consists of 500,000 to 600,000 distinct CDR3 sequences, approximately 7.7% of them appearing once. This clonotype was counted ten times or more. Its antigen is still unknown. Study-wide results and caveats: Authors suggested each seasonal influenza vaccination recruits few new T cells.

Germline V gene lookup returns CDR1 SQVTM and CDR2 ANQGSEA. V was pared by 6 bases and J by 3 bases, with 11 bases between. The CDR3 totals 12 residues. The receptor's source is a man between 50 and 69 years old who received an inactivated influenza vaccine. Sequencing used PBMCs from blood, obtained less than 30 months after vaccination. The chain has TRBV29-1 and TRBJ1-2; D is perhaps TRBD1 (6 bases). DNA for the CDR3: TGCAGCGTACCACAGGGATACTATGGCTACACCTTC. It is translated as CSVPQGYYGYTF.